This passage covers 30 T cell receptor beta chains from one sample sequenced in a study of vaccination and CD4 T cells after COVID-19. Sample treatment: roughly ten-day PBMC culture with coronavirus spike peptide pools or control peptides (ViraFEST assay). For these TCRs, the target antigens are not known. An Oncomine TCR Beta short-read assay was used to sequence the DNA from cultured CD4+ T cells. TCRdb processed the PCR reads anew with MiXCR; each CDR3 protein has one entry. Counted here are about 12,000 distinct CDR3 sequences, approximately 57% occurring once; the ten biggest clones make up 30%. Sequencing was carried out using CD4+ T cells from blood, cultured in vitro. The source of these receptors is a human donor who had recovered from COVID-19.

This clonotype occurred once. CDR3 DNA sequence: TGTGCCAGCAGCCATCAACAGGGGTCCCTGGCTTACGAGCAGTACTTC. Encoded protein: CASSHQQGSLAYEQYF. The chain recombines TRBV14 with TRBJ2-7, with 7 bases identical to TRBD1. The CDR3 covers 16 residues. Germline V lookup: CDR1 SGHDN, CDR2 FVKESK. With V trimmed by 3 bases and J by 4 bases, 12 bases remained unmatched.

A single count supports this clonotype. This sequence joins TRBV12-3 or TRBV12-4 and TRBJ1-2, with D unclear. V was trimmed by 0 bases and J by 3 bases, leaving 11 bases between them. This CDR3 is 15 amino acids long. The chain's CDR3 is CASSLAFRRDYGYTF. The CDR3 region has the DNA TGTGCCAGCAGTTTAGCGTTCCGACGGGACTATGGCTACACCTTC.

This clonotype was seen a handful of times. CDR3 in DNA: TGTGCCTGGACTCGACAGGGGGCTCTCTATGGCTACACCTTC. Residues: CAWTRQGALYGYTF. The rearrangement links TRBV30 to TRBJ1-2, with 10 bases aligning to TRBD1. Germline V gives CDR1 GTSNPN, CDR2 SVGIG (reference sequence). Trimming took 4 bases from V and 4 from J; bases not matched to a gene: 6. This CDR3 contains 14 residues.

V and J are TRBV20-1 and TRBJ1-5; the D gene is possibly TRBD1 (5 bases). V was trimmed by 7 bases and J by 2 bases, leaving 15 bases between them. CDR3 length: 14 amino acids. The V gene's germline CDR1 is DFQATT and CDR2 SNEGSKA (reference sequence). The CDR3 bases are TGCAGTGGCGTCGGGGGGGAGGGCAATCAGCCCCAGCATTTT. Translation gives CSGVGGEGNQPQHF.

The chain carries TRBV28 and TRBJ2-1, with 7 positions matching TRBD1. The V gene's germline CDR1 is MDHEN and CDR2 SYDVKM. V was clipped by 3 bases and J by 12 bases; unmatched bases: 5. This CDR3 comprises 12 residues. Here the CDR3 reads CASSLAQGWQFF. Written as DNA, the CDR3 is TGTGCCAGCAGTTTGGCACAGGGGTGGCAGTTCTTC.

This clonotype has a handful of counts. V usage is TRBV6-2 or TRBV6-3 and J usage is TRBJ2-5, with D perhaps TRBD2 (5 bases). The CDR3 has 13 amino acids. V was clipped by 2 bases and J by 5 bases, with 9 bases between them. Germline-derived CDR1 and CDR2 are MNHEY and SVGEGT. CDR3 sequence (DNA): TGTGCCAGCAGTTACGGGGTAGCGGAGACCCAGTACTTC. This encodes CASSYGVAETQYF.

This clonotype showed up just a few times. The V gene is TRBV28, the J gene TRBJ1-5; the D gene is possibly TRBD1 (6 bases). Germline V CDR1 and CDR2: MDHEN, SYDVKM. The CDR3 is 17 residues long. The V end was cut by 6 bases, the J end by 1 base, with 19 bases between. In nucleotides, the CDR3 is TGTGCCAGCAGACCCCCGAACAGGGTACGGAGCAATCAGCCCCAGCATTTT. This codes for CASRPPNRVRSNQPQHF.

J is TRBJ2-7 and V is TRBV6-2 or TRBV6-3; a possible D gene is TRBD1 (6 bases). Trimming removed 5 bases from V and 5 bases from J, with 16 bases in between. CDR3 length equals 14 residues. CDR1 is MNHEY, CDR2 SVGEGT, per germline. CDR3 in amino acids: CASSPQGESDEQYF. CDR3 in DNA: TGTGCCAGCAGTCCACAGGGAGAAAGCGACGAGCAGTACTTC.

The V call is TRBV2, the J call TRBJ2-1; 12 bases align to TRBD2. Germline V gene lookup returns CDR1 SNHLY and CDR2 FYNNEI. The length of the CDR3 is 15 residues. The V gene end was trimmed by 8 bases and the J gene end by 6 bases; junction bases not matched to a gene: 8. The chain's CDR3 is CASQASGRVPNEQFF. CDR3 DNA: TGTGCCAGCCAGGCTAGCGGGAGGGTCCCCAATGAGCAGTTCTTC.

The chain employs TRBV19 and TRBJ1-6; 10 bases map to TRBD1. The V gene end was trimmed by 5 bases and the J gene end by 10 bases; junction bases not matched to a gene: 5. The germline gives CDR1 LNHDA, CDR2 SQIVND (reference sequence). CDR3 size: 14 residues. This chain's CDR3 is CASSPDRGYSPLHF. The CDR3 bases are TGTGCCAGTAGTCCGGACAGGGGGTACTCACCCCTCCACTTT. The entire variable domain, with the rest obtained from reference TRBV19 and TRBJ1-6, is as follows: DGGITQSPKYLFRKEGQNVTLSCEQNLNHDAMYWYRQDPGQGLRLIYYSQIVNDFQKGDIAEGYSVSREKKESFPLTVTSAQKNPTAFYLCASSPDRGYSPLHFGNGTRLTVT.

The rearrangement joins TRBV20-1 to TRBJ1-1; 9 positions agree with TRBD1. CDR1 is DFQATT and CDR2 is SNEGSKA in the germline V gene (reference sequence). The CDR3 is made up of 16 amino acids. Trimming at V came to 1 base and at J to 1 base, leaving 7 bases not matched to a gene. CDR3 in amino acids: CSARGPGTGWNTEAFF. CDR3 sequence (DNA): TGCAGTGCTAGAGGCCCGGGGACAGGGTGGAACACTGAAGCTTTCTTT.

V is TRBV4-1 and J is TRBJ1-5; D is ambiguous. This CDR3 region has 16 residues. The germline gives CDR1 MGHRA, CDR2 YSYEKL. The germline V and J ends were trimmed by 0 bases and 0 bases, with 9 bases remaining between them. In nucleotides, the CDR3 is TGCGCCAGCAGCCAAGATATCACCTATAGCAATCAGCCCCAGCATTTT. Translation: CASSQDITYSNQPQHF.

About this clonotype: The CDR3 carries no conserved terminal phenylalanine or tryptophan, so it likely arises from a read error. This chain joins TRBV7-2 and TRBJ1-6, with no clear D. CDR3 length equals 15 residues. Trimming cost V 5 bases and J 7 bases, with 15 bases left between them. Germline assignment: CDR1 SGHTA and CDR2 FQGNSA. CDR3 loop: CASSAKPGANSPLHS. The CDR3 nucleotides are TGTGCCAGCAGCGCTAAACCGGGCGCCAATTCACCCCTCCACTCT.

This clonotype is labeled as medium-sized (0.01 to 0.1%). The CDR3 region is CASSLQGREYNSPLHF. The CDR3 region has the DNA TGTGCCAGTAGTTTACAGGGAAGAGAGTATAATTCACCCCTCCACTTT. The chain is built from TRBV19 and TRBJ1-6; TRBD1 is a possible D gene (6 bases). Germline CDR1 and CDR2: LNHDA and SQIVND (reference sequence). Trimming took 5 bases from V and 4 from J, leaving 15 bases between them. The CDR3 length is 16 residues.

V and J are TRBV30 and TRBJ1-3; D is ambiguous. The CDR3 is made up of 11 amino acids. Trimming cost V 3 bases and J 5 bases, with 5 bases left between them. From germline, CDR1 is GTSNPN and CDR2 SVGIG (reference sequence). The CDR3 is CAWSDRNTIYF. The CDR3 nucleotides read TGTGCCTGGAGCGACCGAAACACCATATATTTT.

This clonotype was detected a few times. This chain uses TRBV20-1 with TRBJ1-1; D gene unclear. The CDR3 sequence is 12 residues long. The V gene's germline CDR1 is DFQATT and CDR2 SNEGSKA (reference sequence). V lost 3 bases to trimming and J lost 0 bases, with 5 bases between them. For the CDR3, the DNA is TGCAGTGCTAGGGATCTGAACACTGAAGCTTTCTTT. The encoded protein is CSARDLNTEAFF.

This clonotype was detected once. The chain links TRBV21-1 to TRBJ1-5; the table's D call of TRBD1 was not tested on the DNA. TRBV21-1 is marked as a pseudogene. CDR3 size: 19 residues. CDR3 in amino acids: CASSKKGEGTRNSNQPQHF. CDR3 DNA: TGTGCCAGCAGCAAAAAAGGAGAAGGGACCAGGAATAGCAATCAGCCCCAGCATTTT.

The genes are TRBV20-1 and TRBJ2-3, with 9 bases lining up with TRBD2. The V and J ends lost 5 bases and 5 bases, in that order; junction bases with no gene match: 14. Germline assignment: CDR1 DFQATT and CDR2 SNEGSKA (reference sequence). The CDR3 loop spans 16 amino acids. The DNA for the CDR3 is TGCAGTGCTCCGGGGGGACCTAGCGGGGAGGGAGATACGCAGTATTTT. It is translated as CSAPGGPSGEGDTQYF.

The chain employs TRBV30 and TRBJ2-5; D ambiguous. V was pared by 4 bases and J by 2 bases, with 5 bases between. The germline CDR1 and CDR2 sequences are GTSNPN and SVGIG (reference sequence). This CDR3 region has 11 residues. The CDR3 DNA reads as TGTGCCTGGACTAGTCAAGAGACCCAGTACTTC. As protein: CAWTSQETQYF.

The J gene is TRBJ1-2, the V gene TRBV7-9; D is undetermined. Germline-derived CDR1 and CDR2 are SEHNR and FQNEAQ (reference sequence). The CDR3 is 12 amino acids. V lost 4 bases to trimming and J lost 2 bases, with 5 bases between them. The CDR3 is CASSYPNYGYTF. The CDR3 nucleotides are TGTGCCAGCAGCTACCCGAACTATGGCTACACCTTC.

This clonotype is judged medium-sized. The chain uses TRBV4-3 and TRBJ2-2, with TRBD2 identical over 8 bases. This CDR3 has 17 amino acids. V was clipped by 0 bases and J by 4 bases; unmatched bases: 7. Germline V gene lookup returns CDR1 LGHNA and CDR2 YSLEER. The CDR3: CASSQESGGLGTGELFF. CDR3 nucleotide sequence: TGCGCCAGCAGCCAAGAGTCGGGGGGGCTGGGCACCGGGGAGCTGTTTTTT.

The rearrangement uses TRBV5-1 and TRBJ2-3; tentatively, D is TRBD1 (5 bases). CDR1 and CDR2 from the germline V gene are SGHRS and YFSETQ. Trimming left V 1 base short and J 1 base short, with 10 bases between. The CDR3 covers 15 residues. Here the CDR3 DNA reads TGCGCCAGCAGCTTGATCCCACAGGGCACAGATACGCAGTATTTT. Translation gives CASSLIPQGTDTQYF.

V and J are TRBV2 and TRBJ1-1; a weak D match, TRBD1 (5 bases). V was cut by 6 bases and J by 6 bases, with 8 bases left in between. The germline CDR1 and CDR2 sequences are SNHLY and FYNNEI. The length of the CDR3 is 11 residues. The CDR3 DNA follows: TGTGCCAGCAGGGGGGATTCTGAAGCTTTCTTT. Its translation: CASRGDSEAFF. The full variable domain, completed using reference TRBV2 and TRBJ1-1, is EPEVTQTPSHQVTQMGQEVILRCVPISNHLYFYWYRQILGQKVEFLVSFYNNEISEKSEIFDDQFSVERPDGSNFTLKIRSTKLEDSAMYFCASRGDSEAFFGQGTRLTVV.

This chain connects TRBV19 to TRBJ1-2; D might be TRBD1 (5 bases). The germline V gene has CDR1 LNHDA and CDR2 SQIVND (reference sequence). The CDR3 runs 14 residues. V was pared by 8 bases and J by 2 bases, with 15 bases between. In DNA, the CDR3 is TGTGCCAGTGGGGGGGGAGTTGGAAACTATGGCTACACCTTC. It translates to CASGGGVGNYGYTF.

In DNA form, the CDR3 reads TGTGCCAGCAGCGGTTATGGGGGGTCGGATTCACCCCTCCACTTT. This codes for CASSGYGGSDSPLHF. The gene calls are TRBV6-1 and TRBJ1-6; tentatively, D is TRBD1 (5 bases). Germline V gene data show CDR1 as MNHNS and CDR2 as SASEGT. The V end lost 6 bases, the J end lost 8 bases, and 17 bases lay between the germline ends. The length of the CDR3 is 15 residues.

The chain couples TRBV6-4 to TRBJ1-2; TRBD1 matches at 8 bases. The CDR3 has 19 residues. Germline loops: CDR1 MRHNA, CDR2 SNTAGT. V was pared by 4 bases and J by 0 bases, with 16 bases of the junction left unmatched. The CDR3 coding sequence is TGTGCCAGCAGTGGCCACGACAGGGGAGATTGGGTCGCTAACTATGGCTACACCTTC. This translates into CASSGHDRGDWVANYGYTF.

The rearrangement uses TRBV28 and TRBJ2-3; D not resolved. The CDR3 totals 12 residues. The germline V gene encodes CDR1 MDHEN and CDR2 SYDVKM. V lost 8 bases and J 3 bases, leaving 9 bases between the germline ends. The CDR3 DNA follows: TGTGCCAGCCAATCCTTAACAGATACGCAGTATTTT. Translation gives CASQSLTDTQYF.

This chain joins TRBV7-2 and TRBJ2-5, with TRBD1 matching 9 bases. The ends lost 5 bases at V and 13 bases at J; junction bases unmatched: 5. Germline CDR1 is SGHTA and CDR2 is FQGNSA. There are 11 residues in the CDR3. The CDR3: CASSHGTGRYF. The CDR3 region has the DNA TGTGCCAGCAGCCACGGGACAGGGAGGTACTTC.

This chain links TRBV15 with TRBJ1-1; no clear D gene. Trimming took 0 bases from V and 8 from J, leaving 10 bases between them. Germline V gene data show CDR1 as LNHNV and CDR2 as YYDKDF (reference sequence). CDR3 length: 13 residues. CDR3: CATSRDSGREAFF. In DNA, the CDR3 is TGTGCCACCAGCAGAGATTCCGGTAGGGAAGCTTTCTTT.

This chain uses TRBV7-8 with TRBJ1-1; possible D gene TRBD1, 5 bases. The germline gives CDR1 SGHVS, CDR2 FQNEAQ. The V end was cut by 2 bases, the J end by 12 bases, with 16 bases between. CDR3 size: 13 residues. The CDR3 reads CASSLTREGRTFF. The CDR3 DNA is TGTGCCAGCAGCTTAACCAGGGAGGGTAGAACTTTCTTT.